The present T cell receptor beta chain was sequenced within a study of T cell clones after liver transplantation. Study as a whole: A pre-transplant mixed lymphocyte reaction with TCRbeta sequencing defined graft-donor-reactive clones followed in post-transplant blood. Graft-donor-reactive sequences were compared with third-party-reactive TCRbeta sequences from pre-transplant mixed lymphocyte reactions. Samples came pre-transplant, pre-randomization before withdrawal, and post-randomization after withdrawal ended.

The CDR3 is 14 residues long. Trimming cost V 3 bases and J 9 bases, with 12 bases left between them. Germline V gene sequence: CDR1 MNHEY, CDR2 SVGAGI. In its sample, this clone was seen a few times. What it binds is not known. General study results and limits: Donor-reactive sequences fell more than third party-reactive ones, suggesting partial deletion.

The protocol was immunoSEQ multiplex PCR, while the TCRdb copy is restricted to in-frame clones and leaves out a portion. The table lists 8,500 to 10,000 clones, approximately 68% of them singletons, with 22% in the top ten. This TCR was recovered from a human patient who received a liver transplant. Among the T cells, some may be from the graft donor. Source: CD8+ T cells from blood, taken at the approximately 15-month timepoint. This rearrangement joins TRBV6-5 to TRBJ1-6, with no clear D. CDR3 in amino acids: CASSYRGAGSPLHF. CDR3 nucleotides: TGTGCCAGCAGTTATCGGGGTGCTGGTTCACCCCTCCACTTT.